The present entry profiles one TCR beta chain with its context. Antigen unknown. This record belongs to a study of T cells in Graves' hyperthyroidism and ophthalmopathy. Findings and caveats of the study: Also found in blood were most expanded thyroid clonotypes above 0.001.

RNA transcripts yielded amplified TCR beta CDR3 regions. First-round RT-PCR of the TCR CDR3 relied on the HTBI primer set. MiXCR, applied by TCRdb to the multiplex PCR reads, yields one record per CDR3 protein. This sample carries roughly 500,000 distinct CDR3 sequences, just over 45% of them seen once, and the ten largest clones take under 20%. The germline V gene encodes CDR1 KGHDR and CDR2 SFDVKD. V lost 11 bases, J lost 3 bases, and 11 bases stayed unmatched. CDR3 length: 16 residues. This TCR came from an adult woman with Graves' disease, either hyperthyroidism or ophthalmopathy (not recorded which). The chain is built from TRBV24-1 and TRBJ1-5; TRBD1 agrees at 11 bases. The sample was peripheral blood or thyroid tissue (not recorded which). CDR3 DNA: TGTGCCAGCAGCCGAAGGACAGGGGGCCACAATCAGCCCCAGCATTTT. It translates to CASSRRTGGHNQPQHF.